This section outlines one T cell receptor beta chain sequence together with its context. These data originate in a study of blood T cell repertoires in COVID-19. Study context: Sample material is recorded as cDNA or gDNA derived from T cells, B-cell-depleted T cells, or PBMCs.

Profiling relied on immunoSEQ multiplex PCR, and the TCRdb table lists in-frame clones only, not all of them. The repertoire includes some 120,000 clones, approximately 86% of them detected once, and around 18% sits in the top ten. V shed 3 bases and J 1 base; nucleotides not matched to a gene: 3. Per the germline V gene, CDR1 is MGHDK and CDR2 is SYGVNS. This CDR3 comprises 15 residues. Sequencing used peripheral blood. This chain connects TRBV25-1 to TRBJ1-3; 7 nucleotides agree with TRBD1. The receptor comes from a woman aged 45-59 years who had recovered from COVID-19. As DNA, the CDR3 is TGTGCCAGCAGTGATCACAGGGGATCTGGAAACACCATATATTTT. It translates to CASSDHRGSGNTIYF. The full variable domain, with the rest looked up from reference TRBV25-1 and TRBJ1-3, is EADIYQTPRYLVIGTGKKITLECSQTMGHDKMYWYQQDPGMELHLIHYSYGVNSTEKGDLSSESTVSRIRTEHFPLTLESARPSHTSQYLCASSDHRGSGNTIYFGEGSWLTVV.